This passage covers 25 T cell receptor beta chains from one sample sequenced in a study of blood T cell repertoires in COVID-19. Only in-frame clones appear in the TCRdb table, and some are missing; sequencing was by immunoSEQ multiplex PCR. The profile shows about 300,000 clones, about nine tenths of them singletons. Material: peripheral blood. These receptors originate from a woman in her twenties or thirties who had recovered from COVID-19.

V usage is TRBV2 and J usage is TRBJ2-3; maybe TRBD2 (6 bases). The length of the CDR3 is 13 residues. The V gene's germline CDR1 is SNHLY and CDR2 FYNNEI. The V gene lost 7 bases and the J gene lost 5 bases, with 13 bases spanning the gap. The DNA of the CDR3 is TGTGCCAGCAAGACTAGTCTTTTAGATACGCAGTATTTT. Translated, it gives CASKTSLLDTQYF.

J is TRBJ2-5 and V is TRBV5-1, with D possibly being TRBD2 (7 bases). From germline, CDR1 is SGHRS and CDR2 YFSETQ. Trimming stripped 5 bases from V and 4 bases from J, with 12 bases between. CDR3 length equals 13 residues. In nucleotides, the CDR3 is TGCGCCAGCAGGAGGGGGGGAAGAGAGACCCAGTACTTC. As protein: CASRRGGRETQYF.

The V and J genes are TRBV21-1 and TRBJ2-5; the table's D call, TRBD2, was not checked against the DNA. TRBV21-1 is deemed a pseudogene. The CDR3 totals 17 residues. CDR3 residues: CASSKWTSGVYQETQYF. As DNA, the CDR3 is TGTGCCAGCAGCAAGTGGACTAGCGGGGTGTACCAAGAGACCCAGTACTTC.

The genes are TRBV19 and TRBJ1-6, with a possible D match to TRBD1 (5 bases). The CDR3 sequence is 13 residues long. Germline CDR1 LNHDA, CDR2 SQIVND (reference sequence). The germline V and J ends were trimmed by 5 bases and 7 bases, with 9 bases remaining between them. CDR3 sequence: CASSLTVNSPLHF. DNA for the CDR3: TGTGCCAGTAGTTTGACAGTAAATTCACCCCTCCACTTT.

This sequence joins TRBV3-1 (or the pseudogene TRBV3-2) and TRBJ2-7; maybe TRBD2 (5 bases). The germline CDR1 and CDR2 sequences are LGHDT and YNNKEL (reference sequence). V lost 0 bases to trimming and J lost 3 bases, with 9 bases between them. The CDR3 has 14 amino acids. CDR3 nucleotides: TGTGCCAGCAGCCAAGAAGCTCGGGACTACGAGCAGTACTTC. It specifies CASSQEARDYEQYF.

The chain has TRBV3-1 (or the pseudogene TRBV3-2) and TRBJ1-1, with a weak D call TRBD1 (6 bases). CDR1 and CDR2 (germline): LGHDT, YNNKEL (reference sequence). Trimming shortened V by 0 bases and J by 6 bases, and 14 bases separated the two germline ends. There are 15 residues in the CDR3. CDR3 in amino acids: CASSQDNREPPEAFF. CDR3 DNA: TGTGCCAGCAGCCAAGATAACAGGGAGCCTCCTGAAGCTTTCTTT.

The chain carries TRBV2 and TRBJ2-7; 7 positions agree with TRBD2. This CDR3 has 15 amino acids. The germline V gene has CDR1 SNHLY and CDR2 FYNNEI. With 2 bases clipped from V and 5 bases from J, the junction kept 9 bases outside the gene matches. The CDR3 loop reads CASSENPREGHEQYF. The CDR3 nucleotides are TGTGCCAGCAGTGAAAATCCCAGGGAGGGCCACGAGCAGTACTTC.

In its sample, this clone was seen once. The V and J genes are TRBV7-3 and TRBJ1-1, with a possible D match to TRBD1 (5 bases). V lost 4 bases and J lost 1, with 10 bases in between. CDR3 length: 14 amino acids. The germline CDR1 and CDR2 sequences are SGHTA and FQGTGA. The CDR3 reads CASSSSTANTEAFF. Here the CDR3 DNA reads TGTGCCAGCAGCTCATCGACAGCGAACACTGAAGCTTTCTTT.

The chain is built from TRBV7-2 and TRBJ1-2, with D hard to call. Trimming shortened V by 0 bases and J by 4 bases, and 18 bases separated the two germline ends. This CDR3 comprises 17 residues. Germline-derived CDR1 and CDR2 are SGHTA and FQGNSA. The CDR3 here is CASSLAPLPSPLYGYTF. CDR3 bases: TGTGCCAGCAGCTTAGCCCCCCTTCCCTCTCCTCTCTATGGCTACACCTTC.

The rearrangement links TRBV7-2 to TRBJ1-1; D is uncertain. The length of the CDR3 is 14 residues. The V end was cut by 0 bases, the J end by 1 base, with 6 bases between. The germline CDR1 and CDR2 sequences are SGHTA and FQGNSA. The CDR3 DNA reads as TGTGCCAGCAGCTTAGCGTCGGGGAACACTGAAGCTTTCTTT. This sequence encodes CASSLASGNTEAFF.

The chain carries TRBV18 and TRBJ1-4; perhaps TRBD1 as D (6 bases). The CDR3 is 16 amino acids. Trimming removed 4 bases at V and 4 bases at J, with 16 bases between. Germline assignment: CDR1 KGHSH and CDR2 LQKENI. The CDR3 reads CASSRVPRTVNEKLFF. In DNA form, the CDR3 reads TGTGCCAGCTCACGAGTACCTAGGACAGTTAATGAAAAACTGTTTTTT.

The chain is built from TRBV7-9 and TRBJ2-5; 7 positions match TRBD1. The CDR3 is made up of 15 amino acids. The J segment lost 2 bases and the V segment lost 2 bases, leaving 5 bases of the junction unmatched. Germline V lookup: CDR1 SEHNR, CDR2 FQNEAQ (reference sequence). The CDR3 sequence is CASSLLTGSQETQYF. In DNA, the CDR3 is TGTGCCAGCAGCTTACTGACAGGGTCGCAAGAGACCCAGTACTTC.

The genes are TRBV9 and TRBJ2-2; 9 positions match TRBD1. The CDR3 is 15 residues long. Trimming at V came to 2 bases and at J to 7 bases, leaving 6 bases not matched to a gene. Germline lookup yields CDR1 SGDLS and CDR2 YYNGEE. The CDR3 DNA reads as TGTGCCAGCAGCGTTCCCGGGACAGGGATCGGGGAGCTGTTTTTT. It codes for CASSVPGTGIGELFF.

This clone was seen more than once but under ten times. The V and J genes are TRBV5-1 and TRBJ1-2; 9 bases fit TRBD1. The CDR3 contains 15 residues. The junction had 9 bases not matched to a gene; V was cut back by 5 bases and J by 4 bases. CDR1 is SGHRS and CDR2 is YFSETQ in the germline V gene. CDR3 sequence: CASSPEGTGIYGYTF. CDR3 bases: TGCGCCAGCAGTCCGGAGGGGACAGGGATCTATGGCTACACCTTC.

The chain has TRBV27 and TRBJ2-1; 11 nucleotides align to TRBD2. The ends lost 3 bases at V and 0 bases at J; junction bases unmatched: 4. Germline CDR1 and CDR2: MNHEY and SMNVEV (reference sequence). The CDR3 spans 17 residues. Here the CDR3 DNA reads TGTGCCAGCAGTTTGATAGCGGGGGGGAGCTCCTACAATGAGCAGTTCTTC. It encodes CASSLIAGGSSYNEQFF.

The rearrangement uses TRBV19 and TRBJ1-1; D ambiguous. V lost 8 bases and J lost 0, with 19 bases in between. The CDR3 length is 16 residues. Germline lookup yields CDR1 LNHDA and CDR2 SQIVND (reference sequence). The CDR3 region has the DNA TGTGCCAGTTCAGACTACGGACGGACCATGAACACTGAAGCTTTCTTT. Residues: CASSDYGRTMNTEAFF.

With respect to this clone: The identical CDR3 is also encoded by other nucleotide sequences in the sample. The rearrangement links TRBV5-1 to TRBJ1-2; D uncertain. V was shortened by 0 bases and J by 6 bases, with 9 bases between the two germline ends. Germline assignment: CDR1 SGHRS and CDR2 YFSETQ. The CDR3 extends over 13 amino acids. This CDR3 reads CASSLATGDGYTF. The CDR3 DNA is TGCGCCAGCAGCTTGGCCACTGGAGATGGCTACACCTTC.

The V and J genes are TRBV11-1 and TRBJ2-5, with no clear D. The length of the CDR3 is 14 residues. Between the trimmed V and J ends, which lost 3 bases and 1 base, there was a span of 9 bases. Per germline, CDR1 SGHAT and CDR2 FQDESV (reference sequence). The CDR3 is CASSFSHAQETQYF. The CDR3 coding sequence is TGTGCCAGCAGCTTTAGCCATGCCCAAGAGACCCAGTACTTC.

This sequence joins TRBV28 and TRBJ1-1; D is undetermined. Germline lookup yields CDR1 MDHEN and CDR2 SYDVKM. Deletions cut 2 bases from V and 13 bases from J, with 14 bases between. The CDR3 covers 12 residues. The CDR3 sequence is CASSLHPEYRFF. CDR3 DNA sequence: TGTGCCAGCAGTTTACACCCCGAGTATCGTTTCTTT.

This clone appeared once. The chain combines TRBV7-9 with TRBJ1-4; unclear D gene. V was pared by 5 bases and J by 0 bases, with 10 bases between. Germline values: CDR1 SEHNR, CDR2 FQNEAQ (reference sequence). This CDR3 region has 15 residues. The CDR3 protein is CASSPEVATNEKLFF. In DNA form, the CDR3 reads TGTGCCAGCAGCCCCGAGGTAGCAACTAATGAAAAACTGTTTTTT.

CDR3 amino acids: CASSLGRGWANYGYTF. CDR3 coding DNA: TGTGCCAGCAGTTTAGGTCGGGGGTGGGCTAACTATGGCTACACCTTC. The chain carries TRBV28 and TRBJ1-2, with TRBD1 as a possible D gene (5 bases). This CDR3 is 16 amino acids long. Deletions cut 2 bases from V and 0 bases from J, with 13 bases between. The germline CDR1 and CDR2 sequences are MDHEN and SYDVKM.

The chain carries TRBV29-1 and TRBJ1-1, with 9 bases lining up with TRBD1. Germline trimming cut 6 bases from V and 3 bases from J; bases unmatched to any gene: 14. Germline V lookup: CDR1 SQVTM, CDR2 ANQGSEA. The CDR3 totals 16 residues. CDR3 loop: CSVQGQGALPYTEAFF. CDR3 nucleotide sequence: TGCAGCGTCCAGGGACAGGGAGCACTCCCCTACACTGAAGCTTTCTTT.

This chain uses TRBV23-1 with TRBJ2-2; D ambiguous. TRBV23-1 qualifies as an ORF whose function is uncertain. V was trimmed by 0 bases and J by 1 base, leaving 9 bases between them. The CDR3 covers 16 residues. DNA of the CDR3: TGCGCCAGCAGTCAATCGCCAGGAAGGAACACCGGGGAGCTGTTTTTT. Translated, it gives CASSQSPGRNTGELFF.

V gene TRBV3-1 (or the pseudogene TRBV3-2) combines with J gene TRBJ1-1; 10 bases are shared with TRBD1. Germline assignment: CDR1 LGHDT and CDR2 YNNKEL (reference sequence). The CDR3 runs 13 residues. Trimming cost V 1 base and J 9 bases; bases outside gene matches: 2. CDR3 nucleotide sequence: TGTGCCAGCAGCCAAGGACAGGGGGCAAAAGCTTTCTTT. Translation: CASSQGQGAKAFF.

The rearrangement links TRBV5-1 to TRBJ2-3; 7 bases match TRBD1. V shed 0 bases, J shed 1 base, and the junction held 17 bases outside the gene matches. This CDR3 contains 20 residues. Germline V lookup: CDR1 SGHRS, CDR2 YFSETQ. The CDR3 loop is CASSLAGRWLSDRGTDTQYF. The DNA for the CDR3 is TGCGCCAGCAGCTTGGCCGGTCGATGGCTATCCGACAGGGGCACAGATACGCAGTATTTT.